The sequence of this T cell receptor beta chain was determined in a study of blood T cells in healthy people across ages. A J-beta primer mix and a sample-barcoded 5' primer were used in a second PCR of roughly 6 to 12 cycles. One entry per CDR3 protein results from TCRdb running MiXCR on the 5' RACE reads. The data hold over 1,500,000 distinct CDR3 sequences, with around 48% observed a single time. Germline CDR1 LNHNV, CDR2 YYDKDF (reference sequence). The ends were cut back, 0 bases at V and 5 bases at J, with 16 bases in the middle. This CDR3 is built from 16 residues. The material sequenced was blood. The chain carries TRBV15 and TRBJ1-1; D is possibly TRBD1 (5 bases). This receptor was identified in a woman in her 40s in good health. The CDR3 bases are TGTGCCACCAGCAGAGATCGGGGTTCAGGGAGGACTGAAGCTTTCTTT. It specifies CATSRDRGSGRTEAFF.